These T cell receptor beta chains were read from a single sample in a study of blood T cell repertoires in COVID-19. Libraries were prepared by immunoSEQ multiplex PCR; TCRdb keeps only in-frame clonotypes and omits some of them. This sample has about 180,000 clones, with 82% found just once. Sequencing used peripheral blood. The source is a woman between 70 and 85 years old with acute or convalescent COVID-19. CDR3s include the opening cysteine and the closing phenylalanine or tryptophan. The order of the fields is J gene, clone size, D gene, V gene, CDR3 protein, CDR3 DNA. D genes are given only for firm matches. Clone size appears in some rows only: once, few, many, or a class for an expanded clone.

j_gene: TRBJ1-3
abundance: few
d_gene: NA
v_gene: TRBV6-5
CDR3aa: CATSDQGTPGNTIYF
CDR3nt: TGTGCCACCTCAGATCAGGGAACTCCTGGAAACACCATATATTTT

j_gene: TRBJ1-1
abundance: NA
d_gene: TRBD1
v_gene: TRBV7-8
CDR3aa: CASSLFRDRDTEAFF
CDR3nt: TGTGCCAGCAGCTTATTCCGTGACAGGGACACTGAAGCTTTCTTT

j_gene: TRBJ1-5
abundance: NA
d_gene: TRBD1
v_gene: TRBV6-7
CDR3aa: CASSYSRDRGDSNQPQHF
CDR3nt: TGTGCCAGCAGTTACTCCAGGGACAGGGGCGACAGCAATCAGCCCCAGCATTTT

j_gene: TRBJ2-3
abundance: NA
d_gene: NA
v_gene: TRBV6-1
CDR3aa: CASSVGLDVLKPSTDTQYF
CDR3nt: TGTGCCAGCAGTGTTGGTCTTGACGTACTAAAACCTAGCACAGATACGCAGTATTTT

j_gene: TRBJ1-2
abundance: NA
d_gene: TRBD1
v_gene: TRBV7-9
CDR3aa: CASSLPGQQGDGYTF
CDR3nt: TGTGCCAGCAGCCTACCGGGACAGCAAGGGGATGGCTACACCTTC

j_gene: TRBJ1-2
abundance: NA
d_gene: NA
v_gene: TRBV30
CDR3aa: CAYGGGYTF
CDR3nt: TGTGCCTACGGAGGTGGCTACACCTTC

j_gene: TRBJ1-2
abundance: once
d_gene: NA
v_gene: TRBV28
CDR3aa: CASTSSPGVSGNYGYTF
CDR3nt: TGTGCCAGCACCTCTAGCCCAGGGGTATCGGGTAACTATGGCTACACCTTC

j_gene: TRBJ1-1
abundance: NA
d_gene: TRBD1
v_gene: TRBV27
CDR3aa: CASSPGQLNTEAFF
CDR3nt: TGTGCCAGCAGCCCGGGACAGTTGAACACTGAAGCTTTCTTT

j_gene: TRBJ2-7
abundance: NA
d_gene: TRBD2
v_gene: TRBV6-2/TRBV6-3
CDR3aa: CASSYSASGSTLGNEQYF
CDR3nt: TGTGCCAGCAGTTACTCGGCTAGCGGGAGTACTTTGGGGAACGAGCAGTACTTC

j_gene: TRBJ1-2
abundance: NA
d_gene: TRBD1
v_gene: TRBV6-1
CDR3aa: CASLEGQPRSGYTF
CDR3nt: TGTGCCAGCTTGGAGGGACAGCCGCGTTCCGGCTACACCTTC

j_gene: TRBJ2-1
abundance: NA
d_gene: TRBD2
v_gene: TRBV5-1
CDR3aa: CASSSTGLAHNEQFF
CDR3nt: TGCGCCAGCAGTTCTACCGGACTAGCCCACAATGAGCAGTTCTTC

j_gene: TRBJ2-7
abundance: NA
d_gene: NA
v_gene: TRBV6-2/TRBV6-3
CDR3aa: CASSPTESYEQYF
CDR3nt: TGTGCCAGCAGCCCGACAGAATCCTACGAGCAGTACTTC

j_gene: TRBJ2-5
abundance: NA
d_gene: TRBD1
v_gene: TRBV7-2
CDR3aa: CASSHRDRVRETQYF
CDR3nt: TGTGCCAGCAGCCACCGGGACAGGGTACGAGAGACCCAGTACTTC

j_gene: TRBJ1-6
abundance: NA
d_gene: NA
v_gene: TRBV5-4
CDR3aa: CASSRDISYNSPLHF
CDR3nt: TGTGCCAGCAGCAGGGACATCTCGTATAATTCACCCCTCCACTTT

j_gene: TRBJ2-4
abundance: NA
d_gene: TRBD1
v_gene: TRBV24-1
CDR3aa: CATRGTGETKNIQYF
CDR3nt: TGTGCCACCAGGGGAACAGGGGAGACCAAAAACATTCAGTACTTC

j_gene: TRBJ2-3
abundance: NA
d_gene: TRBD2
v_gene: TRBV7-9
CDR3aa: CASSHAPGHSGPDTQYF
CDR3nt: TGTGCCAGCAGTCACGCCCCGGGGCATAGCGGGCCAGATACGCAGTATTTT

j_gene: TRBJ1-5
abundance: NA
d_gene: NA
v_gene: TRBV6-5
CDR3aa: CASSPNRANQPQHF
CDR3nt: TGTGCCAGCAGTCCAAACAGGGCTAATCAGCCCCAGCATTTT

j_gene: TRBJ2-7
abundance: NA
d_gene: NA
v_gene: TRBV7-9
CDR3aa: CASSATARGGDEQYF
CDR3nt: TGTGCCAGCAGCGCTACCGCCCGGGGAGGAGACGAGCAGTACTTC

j_gene: TRBJ1-2
abundance: NA
d_gene: NA
v_gene: TRBV30
CDR3aa: CAWSATVIYGYTF
CDR3nt: TGTGCCTGGAGTGCGACTGTTATCTATGGCTACACCTTC

j_gene: TRBJ1-2
abundance: NA
d_gene: NA
v_gene: TRBV6-2/TRBV6-3
CDR3aa: CASSYGAATLYGYTF
CDR3nt: TGTGCCAGCAGTTACGGGGCAGCTACTCTCTATGGCTACACCTTC

j_gene: TRBJ2-7
abundance: NA
d_gene: NA
v_gene: TRBV4-3
CDR3aa: CASSQDRDEEYEQYF
CDR3nt: TGCGCCAGCAGCCAAGACAGGGATGAGGAGTACGAGCAGTACTTC

j_gene: TRBJ2-7
abundance: NA
d_gene: NA
v_gene: TRBV5-6
CDR3aa: CASSLGPQGFSTYEQYF
CDR3nt: TGTGCCAGCAGCTTGGGACCCCAGGGGTTCTCAACCTACGAGCAGTACTTC

j_gene: TRBJ2-3
abundance: NA
d_gene: TRBD1
v_gene: TRBV7-3
CDR3aa: CASSHRDSSTDTQYF
CDR3nt: TGTGCCAGCAGCCACCGGGACAGTAGCACAGATACGCAGTATTTT

j_gene: TRBJ1-2
abundance: NA
d_gene: NA
v_gene: TRBV14
CDR3aa: CASSQEGLLVAGGYTF
CDR3nt: TGTGCCAGCAGCCAGGAGGGACTCCTGGTAGCTGGTGGCTACACCTTC

j_gene: TRBJ1-2
abundance: once
d_gene: NA
v_gene: TRBV28
CDR3aa: CASSSGRIYGYTF
CDR3nt: TGTGCCAGCAGTTCAGGCAGGATCTATGGCTACACCTTC

j_gene: TRBJ2-1
abundance: once
d_gene: NA
v_gene: TRBV19
CDR3aa: CASSFVAGSEQFF
CDR3nt: TGTGCCAGTAGTTTCGTTGCGGGGAGTGAGCAGTTCTTC

j_gene: TRBJ2-1
abundance: NA
d_gene: TRBD2
v_gene: TRBV5-4
CDR3aa: CASSLTSGAYNEQFF
CDR3nt: TGTGCCAGCAGCTTAACTAGCGGGGCCTACAATGAGCAGTTCTTC

j_gene: TRBJ2-7
abundance: once
d_gene: NA
v_gene: TRBV28
CDR3aa: CASSLRVQGMDEQYF
CDR3nt: TGTGCCAGCAGTTTAAGGGTTCAGGGAATGGACGAGCAGTACTTC

j_gene: TRBJ2-5
abundance: NA
d_gene: TRBD2
v_gene: TRBV6-6
CDR3aa: CASSPGPRTSGTAAQYF
CDR3nt: TGTGCCAGCAGTCCTGGGCCCCGGACTAGCGGGACCGCGGCCCAGTACTTC

j_gene: TRBJ1-1
abundance: NA
d_gene: TRBD1
v_gene: TRBV6-5
CDR3aa: CASSRGQGIRKAFF
CDR3nt: TGTGCCAGCAGCCGGGGACAGGGGATAAGAAAAGCTTTCTTT

j_gene: TRBJ2-3
abundance: NA
d_gene: NA
v_gene: TRBV19
CDR3aa: CASSIPGLADTQYF
CDR3nt: TGTGCCAGTAGTATCCCCGGACTGGCGGATACGCAGTATTTT

j_gene: TRBJ2-1
abundance: NA
d_gene: TRBD2
v_gene: TRBV6-2/TRBV6-3
CDR3aa: CASSPQGLAGINNEQFF
CDR3nt: TGTGCCAGCAGTCCCCAGGGACTAGCGGGTATAAACAATGAGCAGTTCTTC

j_gene: TRBJ1-1
abundance: NA
d_gene: NA
v_gene: TRBV28
CDR3aa: CASKTQDQGPRTEAFF
CDR3nt: TGTGCCAGCAAAACCCAGGACCAGGGGCCGCGCACTGAAGCTTTCTTT

j_gene: TRBJ1-1
abundance: NA
d_gene: NA
v_gene: TRBV9
CDR3aa: CASSAIQGVTEAFF
CDR3nt: TGTGCCAGCAGCGCTATACAGGGTGTCACTGAAGCTTTCTTT

j_gene: TRBJ2-1
abundance: NA
d_gene: NA
v_gene: TRBV7-9
CDR3aa: CASSFGGSYNEQFF
CDR3nt: TGTGCCAGCAGCTTCGGAGGTTCCTACAATGAGCAGTTCTTC

j_gene: TRBJ2-7
abundance: NA
d_gene: NA
v_gene: TRBV7-2
CDR3aa: CASSLDPGYEQYF
CDR3nt: TGTGCCAGCAGCTTAGATCCAGGGTACGAGCAGTACTTC

j_gene: TRBJ2-1
abundance: NA
d_gene: NA
v_gene: TRBV6-2/TRBV6-3
CDR3aa: CASSSTTGRTPYNEQFF
CDR3nt: TGTGCCAGCAGTTCGACCACAGGCCGTACCCCCTACAATGAGCAGTTCTTC

j_gene: TRBJ2-5
abundance: NA
d_gene: TRBD1
v_gene: TRBV7-2
CDR3aa: CASSLAGQGAGETQYF
CDR3nt: TGTGCCAGCAGCTTAGCGGGACAGGGGGCGGGAGAGACCCAGTACTTC

j_gene: TRBJ2-5
abundance: NA
d_gene: NA
v_gene: TRBV29-1
CDR3aa: CSVEGVKSRETQYF
CDR3nt: TGCAGCGTTGAAGGAGTCAAGTCTCGGGAGACCCAGTACTTC

j_gene: TRBJ1-2
abundance: NA
d_gene: TRBD1
v_gene: TRBV24-1
CDR3aa: CATSAGTGVRGYTF
CDR3nt: TGTGCCACCAGTGCCGGGACAGGGGTTCGAGGCTACACCTTC

j_gene: TRBJ2-7
abundance: NA
d_gene: TRBD2
v_gene: TRBV6-2/TRBV6-3
CDR3aa: CASSSGLANYEQYF
CDR3nt: TGTGCCAGCAGTTCTGGACTAGCCAACTACGAGCAGTACTTC

j_gene: TRBJ1-1
abundance: NA
d_gene: NA
v_gene: TRBV11-2
CDR3aa: CASSFIQGVGFGTEAFF
CDR3nt: TGTGCCAGCAGCTTTATACAGGGAGTTGGTTTTGGCACTGAAGCTTTCTTT

j_gene: TRBJ2-3
abundance: NA
d_gene: TRBD2
v_gene: TRBV7-6
CDR3aa: CASSLGTSGTDTQYF
CDR3nt: TGTGCCAGCAGCTTAGGGACTAGCGGCACAGATACGCAGTATTTT

j_gene: TRBJ2-7
abundance: NA
d_gene: TRBD2
v_gene: TRBV7-2
CDR3aa: CASSSGLAGIPYEQYF
CDR3nt: TGTGCCAGCAGCTCTGGACTAGCGGGAATCCCCTACGAGCAGTACTTC

j_gene: TRBJ2-1
abundance: NA
d_gene: NA
v_gene: TRBV6-5
CDR3aa: CATGVTWYNEQFF
CDR3nt: TGTGCCACCGGAGTCACGTGGTACAATGAGCAGTTCTTC

j_gene: TRBJ1-5
abundance: NA
d_gene: NA
v_gene: TRBV15
CDR3aa: CATSRGGSRGNQPQHF
CDR3nt: TGTGCCACCAGCAGAGGGGGCAGCCGGGGCAATCAGCCCCAGCATTTT

j_gene: TRBJ1-1
abundance: NA
d_gene: NA
v_gene: TRBV19
CDR3aa: CASSTPPGGGATEAFF
CDR3nt: TGTGCCAGTAGTACCCCGCCGGGTGGAGGGGCCACTGAAGCTTTCTTT

j_gene: TRBJ2-1
abundance: NA
d_gene: NA
v_gene: TRBV24-1
CDR3aa: CATSETPRDEQFF
CDR3nt: TGTGCCACCAGTGAGACCCCGCGGGATGAGCAGTTCTTC

j_gene: TRBJ2-3
abundance: NA
d_gene: NA
v_gene: TRBV27
CDR3aa: CASSPPSVLDTQYF
CDR3nt: TGTGCCAGCAGTCCACCTTCGGTTTTGGATACGCAGTATTTT

j_gene: TRBJ2-7
abundance: few
d_gene: TRBD2
v_gene: TRBV5-1
CDR3aa: CASSLVMAGGPEQYF
CDR3nt: TGCGCCAGCAGCTTGGTTATGGCGGGAGGGCCCGAGCAGTACTTC

j_gene: TRBJ2-2
abundance: NA
d_gene: TRBD2
v_gene: TRBV6-2/TRBV6-3
CDR3aa: CASSYWASGRTGELFF
CDR3nt: TGTGCCAGCAGTTACTGGGCTAGCGGGAGGACCGGGGAGCTGTTTTTT

j_gene: TRBJ2-2
abundance: NA
d_gene: NA
v_gene: TRBV7-2
CDR3aa: CASRDRGGTNTGELFF
CDR3nt: TGTGCCAGCAGGGATAGGGGGGGAACGAACACCGGGGAGCTGTTTTTT

j_gene: TRBJ2-1
abundance: few
d_gene: NA
v_gene: TRBV5-1
CDR3aa: CASSLAPAGANEQFF
CDR3nt: TGCGCCAGCAGCTTGGCCCCTGCGGGGGCCAATGAGCAGTTCTTC